The clone carrying this TCR beta chain occurred once. As yet, its antigen is unknown. This sample is drawn from a study of identifying expanded T cells in peripheral blood. Study observations and caveats: Clone count variance between two-week samples rose with total template count. Differentially abundant clones: roughly 1.3 between replicates, about 16 at about 13 days, roughly 18 at four.

This CDR3 is 13 amino acids long. V dropped 2 bases and J dropped 9 bases, with 13 bases sitting between them. Germline V gene sequence: CDR1 SEHNR, CDR2 FQNEAQ (reference sequence). This table comes from immunoSEQ multiplex PCR, and its TCRdb copy is limited to in-frame clones, with some not included. The sample includes about 84,000 clones, about 90% seen only once; the top ten take about 5.6%. Collection occurred without any documented infections or immune events in donors. The origin of this receptor is a person between 18 and 69 years old in good health. The chain is built from TRBV7-9 and TRBJ1-2; D gene uncertain. The sample consisted of blood. DNA of the CDR3: TGTGCCAGCAGCTTACAATCGGACGTGCGCTACACCTTC. Its protein is CASSLQSDVRYTF.